The 19 T cell receptor beta chains presented below share a single source sample, sequenced in a study of blood T cell repertoires in COVID-19. Only in-frame clones appear in the TCRdb table, and some are missing; sequencing was by immunoSEQ multiplex PCR. The sample carries tens of thousands of clones, around 85% recorded once. The sequencing sample was made of peripheral blood. These receptors came from a man aged 50-60 years with acute or convalescent COVID-19.

The CDR3, as DNA: TGTGCCAGCAGTTTATTGCCAGCGGGAAAGGATGAGCAGTTCTTC. It codes for CASSLLPAGKDEQFF. The chain links TRBV28 to TRBJ2-1; TRBD2 matches 7 bases. This CDR3 has 15 residues. The V and J ends lost 1 base and 8 bases, in that order; junction bases with no gene match: 8. Per the germline V gene, CDR1 is MDHEN and CDR2 is SYDVKM.

The chain carries TRBV2 and TRBJ2-3; 14 bases match TRBD2. The germline V gene has CDR1 SNHLY and CDR2 FYNNEI. With V trimmed by 6 bases and J by 4 bases, 6 bases remained unmatched. The CDR3 length is 16 residues. In DNA, the CDR3 is TGTGCCAGCAGGAGACTAGCGGGGGGGCTGGCAGATACGCAGTATTTT. Protein: CASRRLAGGLADTQYF.

The gene calls are TRBV5-1 and TRBJ2-5; TRBD2 matches 8 bases. CDR1 and CDR2 (germline): SGHRS, YFSETQ. This CDR3 region has 14 residues. V lost 2 bases to trimming and J lost 5 bases; unmatched junction nucleotides: 5. CDR3 bases: TGCGCCAGCAGCTTCCCGGGGGGGCCGGAGACCCAGTACTTC. It specifies CASSFPGGPETQYF.

The rearrangement uses TRBV30 and TRBJ2-1, with 11 bases matching TRBD2. The CDR3 loop spans 14 amino acids. Losses at the gene ends were 5 bases for V and 5 bases for J; bases not matched to a gene: 5. The germline gives CDR1 GTSNPN, CDR2 SVGIG (reference sequence). The CDR3 DNA sequence: TGTGCCTGGGATAGCGGGGGGGCCCACAATGAGCAGTTCTTC. Encoded protein: CAWDSGGAHNEQFF.

The chain links TRBV19 to TRBJ2-1; TRBD1 matches at 7 bases. This CDR3 contains 16 residues. Germline V gene data show CDR1 as LNHDA and CDR2 as SQIVND (reference sequence). With V trimmed by 5 bases and J by 7 bases, 14 bases remained unmatched. CDR3 residues: CASSWIGSDRRNEQFF. In DNA, the CDR3 is TGTGCCAGTAGTTGGATTGGGTCGGACAGGAGGAATGAGCAGTTCTTC.

This chain links TRBV18 with TRBJ1-4; tentatively, D is TRBD1 (5 bases). The V and J ends lost 1 base and 8 bases respectively, with 14 bases between them. Germline CDR1 KGHSH, CDR2 LQKENI. There are 15 residues in the CDR3. CDR3 region: CASSPRGQGGEKLFF. The CDR3 region has the DNA TGTGCCAGCTCACCACGCGGCCAGGGAGGCGAAAAACTGTTTTTT.

This sequence joins TRBV10-2 and TRBJ2-5, with a possible D match to TRBD2 (6 bases). Trimming pared 1 base from V and 2 bases from J, leaving 8 bases between. Germline loops: CDR1 WSHSY, CDR2 SAAADI. The CDR3 has 14 amino acids. This CDR3 is CASSEFGLQETQYF. The CDR3 DNA reads TGCGCCAGCAGTGAGTTTGGACTACAAGAGACCCAGTACTTC.

This chain uses TRBV29-1 with TRBJ2-7, with D maybe TRBD1 (6 bases). The ends were cut back, 4 bases at V and 3 bases at J, with 10 bases in the middle. Germline loops: CDR1 SQVTM, CDR2 ANQGSEA. The CDR3 has 12 amino acids. CDR3 residues: CSVVRDNYEQYF. The CDR3 DNA is TGCAGCGTTGTACGGGACAACTACGAGCAGTACTTC.

This chain uses TRBV7-2 with TRBJ1-4; D is possibly TRBD1 (5 bases). The CDR3 length is 13 residues. V was shortened by 1 base and J by 14 bases, with 14 bases between the two germline ends. Per the germline V gene, CDR1 is SGHTA and CDR2 is FQGNSA. The CDR3 reads CASSLDLAGTLFF. DNA of the CDR3: TGTGCCAGCAGCTTAGATCTCGCTGGGACTCTGTTTTTT.

Only one count was recorded for this clone. The chain carries TRBV28 and TRBJ2-1; the match to TRBD2 covers 11 bases. The ends lost 7 bases at V and 0 bases at J; junction bases unmatched: 11. CDR1 and CDR2 (germline): MDHEN, SYDVKM. There are 18 residues in the CDR3. The CDR3 region is CASTVSGRARSSYNEQFF. The CDR3, as DNA: TGTGCCAGCACCGTTAGCGGGAGGGCCAGGAGCTCCTACAATGAGCAGTTCTTC.

The chain is built from TRBV19 and TRBJ2-3; the match to TRBD1 covers 7 bases. V was clipped by 5 bases and J by 5 bases; unmatched bases: 10. From germline, CDR1 is LNHDA and CDR2 SQIVND (reference sequence). The CDR3 length is 15 residues. The CDR3, as DNA: TGTGCCAGTAGTCGTCAGGGGGACCCTGGAGATACGCAGTATTTT. This gives the protein CASSRQGDPGDTQYF.

The V gene is TRBV3-1 (or the pseudogene TRBV3-2), the J gene TRBJ2-3, with 8 bases fitting TRBD1. V shed 0 bases, J shed 7 bases, and the junction held 9 bases outside the gene matches. The CDR3 consists of 16 residues. Germline CDR1 is LGHDT and CDR2 is YNNKEL (reference sequence). CDR3 sequence (DNA): TGTGCCAGCAGCCAAGACTGGTCAGGGGGCGTGAATACGCAGTATTTT. The encoded protein is CASSQDWSGGVNTQYF.

This rearrangement joins TRBV7-9 to TRBJ1-4, with TRBD1 as a possible D gene (5 bases). V was clipped by 1 base and J by 4 bases, with 10 bases between them. The CDR3 length is 15 residues. Germline V lookup: CDR1 SEHNR, CDR2 FQNEAQ (reference sequence). The CDR3 loop reads CASSLGQSVNEKLFF. The DNA for the CDR3 is TGTGCCAGCAGCTTAGGACAGTCAGTTAATGAAAAACTGTTTTTT. Based on the CDR3 plus reference TRBV7-9 and TRBJ1-4, the full variable domain is DTGVSQNPRHKITKRGQNVTFRCDPISEHNRLYWYRQTLGQGPEFLTYFQNEAQLEKSRLLSDRFSAERPKGSFSTLEIQRTEQGDSAMYLCASSLGQSVNEKLFFGSGTQLSVL.

This chain connects TRBV9 to TRBJ2-1; 14 bases align to TRBD2. V shed 2 bases, J shed 8 bases, and the junction held 3 bases outside the gene matches. The CDR3 is 15 amino acids. From germline, CDR1 is SGDLS and CDR2 YYNGEE. CDR3: CASSVGTSGSDEQFF. The CDR3 DNA reads as TGTGCCAGCAGCGTGGGGACTAGCGGGAGCGATGAGCAGTTCTTC.

The rearrangement links TRBV29-1 to TRBJ2-5, with D possibly being TRBD2 (5 bases). Trimming cost V 1 base and J 7 bases, with 13 bases left between them. The germline CDR1 and CDR2 sequences are SQVTM and ANQGSEA. The CDR3 extends over 13 amino acids. CDR3 loop: CSVEGGPEGTQYF. In DNA, the CDR3 is TGCAGCGTTGAAGGCGGCCCTGAGGGGACCCAGTACTTC.

This clone has just a few counts. The chain joins TRBV7-3 to TRBJ2-2; D possibly corresponds to TRBD2 (5 bases). The CDR3 has 15 residues. Trimming pared 2 bases from V and 1 base from J, leaving 8 bases between. CDR1 is SGHTA and CDR2 is FQGTGA in the germline V gene. The CDR3 nucleotides read TGTGCCAGCAGCTTAGTCGCGGGGAACACCGGGGAGCTGTTTTTT. This sequence encodes CASSLVAGNTGELFF.

In regard to this clone: At one boundary the junction diverges from the germline segment, which might be a read error. J is TRBJ2-6 and V is TRBV19; 10 positions match TRBD1. This CDR3 contains 16 residues. Germline V gives CDR1 LNHDA, CDR2 SQIVND (reference sequence). CDR3 region: CACRQGAISGANVLTF. The CDR3 DNA reads TGTGCCTGTAGACAGGGGGCGATCTCTGGGGCCAACGTCCTGACTTTC. Using reference TRBV19 and TRBJ2-6 for the parts outside the CDR3, the full variable domain is DGGITQSPKYLFRKEGQNVTLSCEQNLNHDAMYWYRQDPGQGLRLIYYSQIVNDFQKGDIAEGYSVSREKKESFPLTVTSAQKNPTAFYLCACRQGAISGANVLTFGAGSRLTVL.

The chain links TRBV30 to TRBJ1-5; a weak D match, TRBD1 (5 bases). CDR1 GTSNPN and CDR2 SVGIG come from the germline V gene (reference sequence). This CDR3 has 13 residues. V was shortened by 3 bases and J by 6 bases, with 12 bases between the two germline ends. In DNA, the CDR3 is TGTGCCTGGAGGGTCAGGGAGGGTCAGCCCCAGCATTTT. It specifies CAWRVREGQPQHF.

CDR3 region: CASSPFGGTDTQYF. CDR3 DNA: TGTGCCAGCAGCCCCTTCGGGGGCACAGATACGCAGTATTTT. The J gene is TRBJ2-3, the V gene TRBV3-1 (or the pseudogene TRBV3-2), with D possibly being TRBD2 (5 bases). Germline CDR1 LGHDT, CDR2 YNNKEL (reference sequence). V lost 4 bases and J lost 1, with 9 bases in between. The CDR3 contains 14 residues.